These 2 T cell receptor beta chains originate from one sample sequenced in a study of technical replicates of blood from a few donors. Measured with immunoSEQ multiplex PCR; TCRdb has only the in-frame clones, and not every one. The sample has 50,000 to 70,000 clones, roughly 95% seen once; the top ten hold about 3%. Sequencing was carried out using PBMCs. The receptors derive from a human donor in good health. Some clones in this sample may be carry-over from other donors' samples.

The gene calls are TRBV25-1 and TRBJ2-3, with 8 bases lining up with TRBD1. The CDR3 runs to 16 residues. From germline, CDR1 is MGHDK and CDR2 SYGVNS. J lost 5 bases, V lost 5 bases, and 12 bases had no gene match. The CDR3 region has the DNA TGTGCCAGCAGTAAGATTACGGGACAGGTAATAGATACGCAGTATTTT. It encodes CASSKITGQVIDTQYF.

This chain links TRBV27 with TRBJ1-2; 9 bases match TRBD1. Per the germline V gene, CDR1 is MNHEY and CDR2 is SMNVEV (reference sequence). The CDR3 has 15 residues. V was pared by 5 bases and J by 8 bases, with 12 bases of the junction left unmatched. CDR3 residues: CASSHTSQGARGYTF. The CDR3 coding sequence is TGTGCCAGCAGTCACACCTCACAGGGGGCGCGCGGCTACACCTTC.